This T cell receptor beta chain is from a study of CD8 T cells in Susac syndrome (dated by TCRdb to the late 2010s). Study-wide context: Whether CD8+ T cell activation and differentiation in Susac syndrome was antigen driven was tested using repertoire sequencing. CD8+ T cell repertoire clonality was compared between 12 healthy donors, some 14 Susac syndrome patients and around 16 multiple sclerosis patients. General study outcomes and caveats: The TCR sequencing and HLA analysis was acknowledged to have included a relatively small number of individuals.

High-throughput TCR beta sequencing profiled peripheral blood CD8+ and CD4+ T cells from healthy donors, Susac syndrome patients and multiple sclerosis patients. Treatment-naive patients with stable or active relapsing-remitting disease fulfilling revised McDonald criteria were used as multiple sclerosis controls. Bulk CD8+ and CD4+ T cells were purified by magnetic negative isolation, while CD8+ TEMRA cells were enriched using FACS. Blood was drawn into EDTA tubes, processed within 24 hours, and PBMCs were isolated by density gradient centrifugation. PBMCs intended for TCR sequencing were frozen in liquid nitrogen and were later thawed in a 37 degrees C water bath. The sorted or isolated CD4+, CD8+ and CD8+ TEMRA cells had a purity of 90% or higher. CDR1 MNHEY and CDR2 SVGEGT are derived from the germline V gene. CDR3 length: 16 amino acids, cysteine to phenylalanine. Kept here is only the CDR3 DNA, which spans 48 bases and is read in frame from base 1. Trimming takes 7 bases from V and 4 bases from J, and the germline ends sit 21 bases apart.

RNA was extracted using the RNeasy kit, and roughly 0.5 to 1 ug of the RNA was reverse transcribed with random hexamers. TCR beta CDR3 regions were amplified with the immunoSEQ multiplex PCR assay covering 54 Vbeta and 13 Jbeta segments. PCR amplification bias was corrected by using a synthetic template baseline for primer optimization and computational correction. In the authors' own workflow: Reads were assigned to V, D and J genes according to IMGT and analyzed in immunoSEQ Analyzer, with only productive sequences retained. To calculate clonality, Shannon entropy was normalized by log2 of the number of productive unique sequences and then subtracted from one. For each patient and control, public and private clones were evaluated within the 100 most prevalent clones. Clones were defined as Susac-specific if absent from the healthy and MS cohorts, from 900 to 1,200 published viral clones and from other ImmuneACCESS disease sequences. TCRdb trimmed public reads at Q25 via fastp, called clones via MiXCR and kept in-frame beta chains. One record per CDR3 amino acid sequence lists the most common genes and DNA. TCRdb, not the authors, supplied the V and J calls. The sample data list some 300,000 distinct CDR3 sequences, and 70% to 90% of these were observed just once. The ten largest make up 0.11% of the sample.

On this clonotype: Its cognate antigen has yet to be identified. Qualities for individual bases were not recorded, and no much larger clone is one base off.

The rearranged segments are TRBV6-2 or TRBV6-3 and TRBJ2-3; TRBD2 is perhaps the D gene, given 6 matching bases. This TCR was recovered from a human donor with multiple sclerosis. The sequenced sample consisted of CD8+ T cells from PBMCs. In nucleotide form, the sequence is TGTGCCAGCACAGGAGAGCGATCGGGAGCCCCAGATACGCAGTATTTT. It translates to CASTGERSGAPDTQYF.